The subject of this entry is one T cell receptor beta chain. This sample is drawn from a study of blood T cell repertoires in COVID-19. Data came from immunoSEQ multiplex PCR; TCRdb stores just in-frame clones and leaves some out. The table records 200,000 to 250,000 clones, about 90% of them present only once. V lost 3 bases and J 1 base, leaving 6 bases between the germline ends. This CDR3 contains 13 residues. The chain employs TRBV12-3 or TRBV12-4 and TRBJ1-1; D unresolved. This clonotype was sampled from a woman aged 60-70 years with acute or convalescent COVID-19. The source material was peripheral blood. CDR3 sequence (DNA): TGTGCCAGCAGTTTGAAAGCGAACACTGAAGCTTTCTTT. Amino acids: CASSLKANTEAFF.